A selection of T cell receptor beta chains follows, all from one sample in a study of blood T cell repertoires in COVID-19. The method was immunoSEQ multiplex PCR; TCRdb's version includes in-frame clones alone and lacks a portion of them. Of 150,000 or so clones in the sample, roughly nine tenths were seen once. The sample was peripheral blood. Source of these receptors: a man aged 45 to 65 with acute or convalescent COVID-19. CDR3s include the opening cysteine and the closing phenylalanine or tryptophan. D genes are given only for firm matches. Where a row states a size, it is once, few, many or the class of an expanded clone; other rows omit it.

>.|TRBV27|once|TRBJ1-1|13
TGTGCCAGCAGTTTAAGGGGCTACACTGAAGCTTTCTTT
CASSLRGYTEAFF
>.|TRBV10-1|.|TRBJ1-1|14
TGCGCCAGCAGCCCCGGGGGAGGTGGCACTGAAGCTTTCTTT
CASSPGGGGTEAFF
>.|TRBV5-1|.|TRBJ2-1|14
TGCGCCAGCAGGAGAGGAGCGGTGTCAAATGAGCAGTTCTTC
CASRRGAVSNEQFF
>TRBD1|TRBV7-6|.|TRBJ1-2|15
TGTGCCAGCAGCTTAGGCCCCGGACAGGCCTATGGCTACACCTTC
CASSLGPGQAYGYTF
>TRBD2|TRBV20-1|.|TRBJ2-1|17
TGCAGTGCTAGTAGCATTAGCGGGAGGGGAATTTACAATGAGCAGTTCTTC
CSASSISGRGIYNEQFF
>.|TRBV11-2|.|TRBJ2-5|13
TGTGCCAGCAGCTTAAAACTGGAAGAGACCCAGTACTTC
CASSLKLEETQYF
>TRBD2|TRBV10-1|few|TRBJ2-3|18
TGCGCCAGCAGTGCCCAAGTAGCTAGCGGGAAAAGCACAGATACGCAGTATTTT
CASSAQVASGKSTDTQYF
>.|TRBV9|.|TRBJ2-1|16
TGTGCCAGCAGCCCATCCGCCGGGAATGGCTACAATGAGCAGTTCTTC
CASSPSAGNGYNEQFF
>.|TRBV19|.|TRBJ2-2|15
TGTGCCAGTAGTATAGAAGACAGTTTCACCGGGGAGCTGTTTTTT
CASSIEDSFTGELFF
>.|TRBV7-2|.|TRBJ2-2|14
TGTGCCAGCATACGGGACTCCCAGACCGGGGAGCTGTTTTTT
CASIRDSQTGELFF
>TRBD1|TRBV5-1|.|TRBJ2-7|14
TGCGCCAGCAGCTTAGGGGGCAATGAGTACGAGCAGTACTTC
CASSLGGNEYEQYF
>.|TRBV5-5|.|TRBJ1-1|14
TGTGCCAGCAGCCTAGCGACAGCGAACACTGAAGCTTTCTTT
CASSLATANTEAFF
>TRBD1|TRBV27|.|TRBJ2-2|16
TGTGCCAGCAGTTTATACAGGGGCGCGAACACCGGGGAGCTGTTTTTT
CASSLYRGANTGELFF
>.|TRBV4-3|.|TRBJ1-2|14
TGCGCCAGCAGCCAAGACAGGGGCAACTATGGCTACACCTTC
CASSQDRGNYGYTF
>.|TRBV27|.|TRBJ2-3|15
TGTGCCAGCAGTTACTGGGGCGATAGCTCAGATACGCAGTATTTT
CASSYWGDSSDTQYF
>.|TRBV4-2|.|TRBJ2-1|14
TGTGCCAGCAGCCATGCCAGGACCTACAATGAGCAGTTCTTC
CASSHARTYNEQFF
>.|TRBV5-1|.|TRBJ2-7|15
TGCGCCAGCAGCTTTCTAGGGGGACCTCCCTACGAGCAGTACTTC
CASSFLGGPPYEQYF
>.|TRBV28|.|TRBJ2-1|14
TGTGCCAGCACGGACCAGCGGTCCTACAATGAGCAGTTCTTC
CASTDQRSYNEQFF